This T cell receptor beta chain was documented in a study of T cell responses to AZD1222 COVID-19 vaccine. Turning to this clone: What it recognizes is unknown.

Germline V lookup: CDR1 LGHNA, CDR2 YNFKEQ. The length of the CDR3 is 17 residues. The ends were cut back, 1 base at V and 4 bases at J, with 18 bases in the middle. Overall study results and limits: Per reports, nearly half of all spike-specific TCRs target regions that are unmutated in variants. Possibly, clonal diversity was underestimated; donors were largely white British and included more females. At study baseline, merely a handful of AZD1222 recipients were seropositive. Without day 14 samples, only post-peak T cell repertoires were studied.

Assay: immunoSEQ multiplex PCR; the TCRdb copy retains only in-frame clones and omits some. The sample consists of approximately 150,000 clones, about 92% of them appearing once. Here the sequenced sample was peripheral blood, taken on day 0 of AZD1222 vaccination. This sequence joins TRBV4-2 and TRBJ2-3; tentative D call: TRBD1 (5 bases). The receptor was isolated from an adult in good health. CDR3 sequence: CASSQVMGPGRSDTQYF. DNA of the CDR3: TGTGCCAGCAGCCAAGTCATGGGGCCAGGGCGGTCAGATACGCAGTATTTT.